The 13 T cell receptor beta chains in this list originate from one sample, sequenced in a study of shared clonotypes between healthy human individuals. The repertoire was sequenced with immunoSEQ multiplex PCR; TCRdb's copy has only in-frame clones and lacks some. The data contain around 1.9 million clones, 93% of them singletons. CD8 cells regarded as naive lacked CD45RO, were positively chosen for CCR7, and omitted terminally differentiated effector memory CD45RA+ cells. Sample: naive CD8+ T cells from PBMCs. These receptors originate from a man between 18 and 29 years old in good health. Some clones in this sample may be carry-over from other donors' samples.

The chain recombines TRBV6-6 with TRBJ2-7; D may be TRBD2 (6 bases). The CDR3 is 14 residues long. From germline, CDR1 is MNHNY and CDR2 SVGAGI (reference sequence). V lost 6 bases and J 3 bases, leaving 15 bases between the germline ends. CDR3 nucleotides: TGTGCCAGCAGGGAGGGAGGACCCTACTACGAGCAGTACTTC. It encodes CASREGGPYYEQYF.

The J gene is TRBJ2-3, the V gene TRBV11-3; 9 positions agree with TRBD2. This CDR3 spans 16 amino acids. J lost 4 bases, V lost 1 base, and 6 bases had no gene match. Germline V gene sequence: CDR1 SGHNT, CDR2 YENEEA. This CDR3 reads CASSLGSAGGPDTQYF. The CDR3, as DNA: TGTGCCAGCAGCTTAGGATCAGCGGGAGGCCCAGATACGCAGTATTTT.

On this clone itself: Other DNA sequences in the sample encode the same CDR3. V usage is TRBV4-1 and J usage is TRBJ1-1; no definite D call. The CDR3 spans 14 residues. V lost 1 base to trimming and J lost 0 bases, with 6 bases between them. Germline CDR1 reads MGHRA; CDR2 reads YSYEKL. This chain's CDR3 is CASSQGRLNTEAFF. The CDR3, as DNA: TGCGCCAGCAGCCAAGGGCGGTTGAACACTGAAGCTTTCTTT.

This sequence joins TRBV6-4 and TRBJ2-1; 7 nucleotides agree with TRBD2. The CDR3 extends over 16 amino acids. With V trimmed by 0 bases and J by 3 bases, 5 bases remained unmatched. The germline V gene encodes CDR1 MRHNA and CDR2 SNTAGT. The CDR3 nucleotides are TGTGCCAGCAGTGACTCGGCGGGAGCCCGCTACAATGAGCAGTTCTTC. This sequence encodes CASSDSAGARYNEQFF.

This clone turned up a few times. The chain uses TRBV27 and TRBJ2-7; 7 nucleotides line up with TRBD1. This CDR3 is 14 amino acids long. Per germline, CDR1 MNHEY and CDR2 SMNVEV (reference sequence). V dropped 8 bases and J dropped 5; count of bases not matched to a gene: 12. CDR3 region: CASGATGSFDEQYF. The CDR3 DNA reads TGTGCCAGCGGAGCGACAGGGTCGTTTGACGAGCAGTACTTC.

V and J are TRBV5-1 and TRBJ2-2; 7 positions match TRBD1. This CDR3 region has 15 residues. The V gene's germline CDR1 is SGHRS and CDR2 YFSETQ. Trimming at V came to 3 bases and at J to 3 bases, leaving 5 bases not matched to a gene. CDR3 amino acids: CASSSGDRHTGELFF. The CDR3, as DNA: TGCGCCAGCAGCTCCGGGGACAGACACACCGGGGAGCTGTTTTTT. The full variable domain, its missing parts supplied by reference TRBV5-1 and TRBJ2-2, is KAGVTQTPRYLIKTRGQQVTLSCSPISGHRSVSWYQQTPGQGLQFLFEYFSETQRNKGNFPGRFSGRQFSNSRSEMNVSTLELGDSALYLCASSSGDRHTGELFFGEGSRLTVL.

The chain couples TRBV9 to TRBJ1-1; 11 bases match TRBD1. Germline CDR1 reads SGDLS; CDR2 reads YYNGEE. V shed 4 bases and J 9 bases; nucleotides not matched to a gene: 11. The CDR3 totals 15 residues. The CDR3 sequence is CASSSSGTGGGKAFF. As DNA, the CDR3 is TGTGCCAGCAGCTCATCCGGGACAGGGGGTGGTAAAGCTTTCTTT.

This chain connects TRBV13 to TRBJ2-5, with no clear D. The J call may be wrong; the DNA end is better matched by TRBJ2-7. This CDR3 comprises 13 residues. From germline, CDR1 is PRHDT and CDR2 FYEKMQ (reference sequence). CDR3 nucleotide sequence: TGTGCCAGCAGCTTAGAATCTAGCTACGAGCAGTACTTC. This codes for CASSLESSYEQYF.

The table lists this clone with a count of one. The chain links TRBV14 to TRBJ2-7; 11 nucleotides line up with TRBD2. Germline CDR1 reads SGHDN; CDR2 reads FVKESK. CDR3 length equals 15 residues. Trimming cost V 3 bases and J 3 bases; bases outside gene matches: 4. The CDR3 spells CASSQGLAVFYEQYF. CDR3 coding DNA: TGTGCCAGCAGCCAGGGACTAGCGGTTTTCTACGAGCAGTACTTC.

CDR3 nucleotides: TGTGCCAGCAGTTTAGTCCTCACAGATACGCAGTATTTT. Translation: CASSLVLTDTQYF. The chain combines TRBV27 with TRBJ2-3; D is undetermined. The V end lost 2 bases, the J end lost 2 bases, and 5 bases lay between the germline ends. Per the germline V gene, CDR1 is MNHEY and CDR2 is SMNVEV (reference sequence). This CDR3 is 13 amino acids long.

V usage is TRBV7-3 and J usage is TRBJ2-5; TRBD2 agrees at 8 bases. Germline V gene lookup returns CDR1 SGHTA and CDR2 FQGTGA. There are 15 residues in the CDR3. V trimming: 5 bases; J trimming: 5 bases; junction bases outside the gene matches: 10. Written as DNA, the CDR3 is TGTGCCAGCAGCGTCACCGGGACTAGTGGGGAGACCCAGTACTTC. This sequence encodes CASSVTGTSGETQYF.

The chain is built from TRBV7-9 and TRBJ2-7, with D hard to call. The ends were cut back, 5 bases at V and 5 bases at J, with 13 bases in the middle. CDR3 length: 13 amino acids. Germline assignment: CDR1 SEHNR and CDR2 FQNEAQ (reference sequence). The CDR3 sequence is CASSVRVAHEQYF. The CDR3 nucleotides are TGTGCCAGCAGCGTAAGGGTCGCCCACGAGCAGTACTTC.

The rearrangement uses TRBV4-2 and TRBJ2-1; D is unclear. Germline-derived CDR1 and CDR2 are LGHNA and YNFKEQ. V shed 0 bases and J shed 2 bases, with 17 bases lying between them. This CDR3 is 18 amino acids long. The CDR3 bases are TGTGCCAGCAGCCAAGACGGTCAGCAAATCGCGCCCTACAATGAGCAGTTCTTC. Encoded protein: CASSQDGQQIAPYNEQFF.